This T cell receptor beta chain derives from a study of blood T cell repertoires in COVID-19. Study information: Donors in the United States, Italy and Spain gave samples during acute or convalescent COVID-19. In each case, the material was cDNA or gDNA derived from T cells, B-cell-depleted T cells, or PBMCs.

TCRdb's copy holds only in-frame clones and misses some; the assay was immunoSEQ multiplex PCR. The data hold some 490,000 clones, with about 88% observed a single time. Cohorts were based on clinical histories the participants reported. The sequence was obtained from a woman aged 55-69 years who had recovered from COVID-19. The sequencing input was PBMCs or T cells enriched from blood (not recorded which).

CDR3 residues: CASSYSTRGGGNTIYF. The DNA for the CDR3 is TGTGCCAGCAGTTACTCGACCAGGGGCGGCGGAAACACCATATATTTT. The chain couples TRBV6-5 to TRBJ1-3, with D possibly being TRBD1 (6 bases). This CDR3 is built from 16 residues. Trimming pared 0 bases from V and 4 bases from J, leaving 13 bases between. CDR1 MNHEY and CDR2 SVGAGI come from the germline V gene.